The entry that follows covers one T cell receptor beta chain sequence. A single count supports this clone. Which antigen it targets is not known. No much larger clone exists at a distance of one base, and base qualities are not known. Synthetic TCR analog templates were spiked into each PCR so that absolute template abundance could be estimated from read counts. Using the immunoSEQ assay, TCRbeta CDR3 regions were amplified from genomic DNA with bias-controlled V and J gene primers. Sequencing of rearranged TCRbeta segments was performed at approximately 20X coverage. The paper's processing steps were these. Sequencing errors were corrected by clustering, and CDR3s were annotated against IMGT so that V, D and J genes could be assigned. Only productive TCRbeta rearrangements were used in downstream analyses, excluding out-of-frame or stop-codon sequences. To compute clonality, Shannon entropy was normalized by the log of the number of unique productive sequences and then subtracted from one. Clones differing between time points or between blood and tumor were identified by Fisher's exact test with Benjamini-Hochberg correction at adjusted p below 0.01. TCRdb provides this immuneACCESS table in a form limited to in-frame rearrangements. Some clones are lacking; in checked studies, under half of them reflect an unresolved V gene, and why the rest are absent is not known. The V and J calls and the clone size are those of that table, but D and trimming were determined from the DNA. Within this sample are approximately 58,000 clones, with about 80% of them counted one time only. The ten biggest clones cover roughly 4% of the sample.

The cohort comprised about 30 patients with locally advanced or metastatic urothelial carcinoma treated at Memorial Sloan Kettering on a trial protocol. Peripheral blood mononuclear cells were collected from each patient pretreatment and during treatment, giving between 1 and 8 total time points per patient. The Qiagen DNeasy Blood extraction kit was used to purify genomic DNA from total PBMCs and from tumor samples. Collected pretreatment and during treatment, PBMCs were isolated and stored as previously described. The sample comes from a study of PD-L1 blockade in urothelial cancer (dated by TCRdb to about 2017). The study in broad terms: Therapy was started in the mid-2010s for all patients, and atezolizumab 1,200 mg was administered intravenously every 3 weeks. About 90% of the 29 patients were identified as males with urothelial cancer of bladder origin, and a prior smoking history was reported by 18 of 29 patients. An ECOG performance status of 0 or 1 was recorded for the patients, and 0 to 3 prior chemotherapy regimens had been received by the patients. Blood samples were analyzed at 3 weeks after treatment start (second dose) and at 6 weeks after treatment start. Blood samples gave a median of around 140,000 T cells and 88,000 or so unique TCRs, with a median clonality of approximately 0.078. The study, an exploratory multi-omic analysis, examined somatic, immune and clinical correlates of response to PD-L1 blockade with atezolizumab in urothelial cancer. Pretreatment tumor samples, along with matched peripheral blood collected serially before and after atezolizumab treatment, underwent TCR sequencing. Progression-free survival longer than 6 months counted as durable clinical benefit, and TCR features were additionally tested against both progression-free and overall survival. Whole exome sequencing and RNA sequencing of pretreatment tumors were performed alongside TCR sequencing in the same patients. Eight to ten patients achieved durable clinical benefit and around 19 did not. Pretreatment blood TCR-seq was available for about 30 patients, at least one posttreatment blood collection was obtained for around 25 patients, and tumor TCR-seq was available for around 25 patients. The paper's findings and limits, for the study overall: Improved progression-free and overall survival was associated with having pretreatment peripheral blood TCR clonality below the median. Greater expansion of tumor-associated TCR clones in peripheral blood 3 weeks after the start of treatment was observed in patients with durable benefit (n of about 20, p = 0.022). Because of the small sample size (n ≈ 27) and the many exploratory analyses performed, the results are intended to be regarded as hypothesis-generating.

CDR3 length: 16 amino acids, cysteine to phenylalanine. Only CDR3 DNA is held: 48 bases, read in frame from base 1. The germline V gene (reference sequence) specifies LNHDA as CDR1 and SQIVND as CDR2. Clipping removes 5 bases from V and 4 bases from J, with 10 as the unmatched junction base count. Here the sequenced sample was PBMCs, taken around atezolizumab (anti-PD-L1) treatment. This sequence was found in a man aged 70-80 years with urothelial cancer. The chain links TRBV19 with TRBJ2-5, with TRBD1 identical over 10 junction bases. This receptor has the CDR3 CASSPRQGAVGETQYF. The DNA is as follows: TGTGCCAGTAGTCCTCGACAGGGGGCGGTTGGAGAGACCCAGTACTTC.